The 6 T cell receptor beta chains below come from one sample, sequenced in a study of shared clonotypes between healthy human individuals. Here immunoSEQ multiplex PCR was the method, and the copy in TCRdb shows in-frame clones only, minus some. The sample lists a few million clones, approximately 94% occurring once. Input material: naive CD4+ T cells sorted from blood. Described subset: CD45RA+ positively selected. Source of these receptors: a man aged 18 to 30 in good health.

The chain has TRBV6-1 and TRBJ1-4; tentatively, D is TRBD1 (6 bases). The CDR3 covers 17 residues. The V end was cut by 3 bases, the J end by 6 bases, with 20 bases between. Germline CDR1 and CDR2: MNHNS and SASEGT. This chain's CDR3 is CASSDRRFIPGDEKLFF. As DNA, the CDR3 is TGTGCCAGCAGTGACAGGAGGTTTATTCCAGGGGATGAAAAACTGTTTTTT.

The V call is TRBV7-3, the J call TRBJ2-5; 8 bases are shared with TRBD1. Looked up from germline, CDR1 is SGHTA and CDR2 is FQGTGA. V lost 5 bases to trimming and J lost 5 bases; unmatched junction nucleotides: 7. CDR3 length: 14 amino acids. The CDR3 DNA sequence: TGTGCCAGCAGCGTACAGGGGGTTGGGGAGACCCAGTACTTC. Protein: CASSVQGVGETQYF.

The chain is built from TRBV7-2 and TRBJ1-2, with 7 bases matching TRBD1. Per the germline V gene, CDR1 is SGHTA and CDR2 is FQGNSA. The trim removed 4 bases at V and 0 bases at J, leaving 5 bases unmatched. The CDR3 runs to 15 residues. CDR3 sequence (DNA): TGTGCCAGCAGCTCGCGCGGGACAGCTAACTATGGCTACACCTTC. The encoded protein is CASSSRGTANYGYTF.

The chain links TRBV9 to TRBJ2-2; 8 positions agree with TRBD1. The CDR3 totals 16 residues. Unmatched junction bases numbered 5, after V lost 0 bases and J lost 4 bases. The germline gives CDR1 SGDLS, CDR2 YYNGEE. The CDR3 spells CASSVDPGGVTGELFF. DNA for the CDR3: TGTGCCAGCAGCGTAGACCCAGGGGGCGTCACCGGGGAGCTGTTTTTT.

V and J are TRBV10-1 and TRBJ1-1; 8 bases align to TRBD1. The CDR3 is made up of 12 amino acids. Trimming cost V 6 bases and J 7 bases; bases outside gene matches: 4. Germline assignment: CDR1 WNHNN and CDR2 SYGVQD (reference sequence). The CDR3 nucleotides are TGCGCCAGCAGCACAGGGGGTAGTGAAGCTTTCTTT. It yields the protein CASSTGGSEAFF.

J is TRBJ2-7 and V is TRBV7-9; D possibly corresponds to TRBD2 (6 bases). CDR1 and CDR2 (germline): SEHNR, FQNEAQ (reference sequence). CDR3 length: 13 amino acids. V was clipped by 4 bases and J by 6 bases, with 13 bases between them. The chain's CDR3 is CASSWDSVGEQYF. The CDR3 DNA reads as TGTGCCAGCAGCTGGGACTCCGTGGGCGAGCAGTACTTC.